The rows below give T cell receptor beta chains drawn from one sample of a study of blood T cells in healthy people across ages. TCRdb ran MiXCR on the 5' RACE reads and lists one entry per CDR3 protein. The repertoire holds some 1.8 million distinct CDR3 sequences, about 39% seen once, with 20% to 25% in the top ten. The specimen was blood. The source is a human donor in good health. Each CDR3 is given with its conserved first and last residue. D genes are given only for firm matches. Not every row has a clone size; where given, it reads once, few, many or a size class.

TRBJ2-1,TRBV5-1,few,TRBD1,TGCGCCAGCAGTTTTACTCAGACAGGGGGCGGTTGGAATGAGCAGTTCTTC,CASSFTQTGGGWNEQFF
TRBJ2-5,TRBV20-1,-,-,TGCAGTGCCGAACATTGGGAACAAGAGACCCAGTACTTC,CSAEHWEQETQYF
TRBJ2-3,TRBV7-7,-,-,TGTGCTAGCAGCTTAGGTTCAGGGGCGCGGATGGCAGATACGCAGTATTTT,CASSLGSGARMADTQYF
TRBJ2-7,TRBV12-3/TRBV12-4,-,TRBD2,TGTGCCAGCTCCATAGGCGGGGGGCCCTACTACGAGCAGTACTTC,CASSIGGGPYYEQYF
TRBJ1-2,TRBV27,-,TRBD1,TGTGCCAGCAATCCCCGCGGACAGGTTGGGTATGGCTACACCTTC,CASNPRGQVGYGYTF
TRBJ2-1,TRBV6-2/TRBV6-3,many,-,TGTGCCACCAGGAGGCAGGGCTCCTACAATGAGCAGTTCTTC,CATRRQGSYNEQFF
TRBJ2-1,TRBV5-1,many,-,TGCGCCAGCAGCTTGGCCCCCTCGGTAACCAATGAGCAGTTCTTC,CASSLAPSVTNEQFF
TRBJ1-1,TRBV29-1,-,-,TGCAGCGTTGACGGCAGGGAGTTGCTCGGGACTGAAGCTTTCTTT,CSVDGRELLGTEAFF
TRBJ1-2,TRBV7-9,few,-,TGTGCCAGCAGCTATGGTGCCCATGGCTACACCTTC,CASSYGAHGYTF
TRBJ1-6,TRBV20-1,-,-,TGCAGTGCCAGGGACGGGCGACCCCTCCACTTT,CSARDGRPLHF
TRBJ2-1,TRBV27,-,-,TGTGCCAGCAGTACACTGGGGTTGAATGAGCAGTTCTTC,CASSTLGLNEQFF
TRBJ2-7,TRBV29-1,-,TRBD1,TGCAGCGTTGAGAAGGGGCCAGGGGGTTACAATGAGCAGTACTTC,CSVEKGPGGYNEQYF
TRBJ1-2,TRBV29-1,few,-,TGCAGCCAGGAGAGGAGCTACACCTTC,CSQERSYTF
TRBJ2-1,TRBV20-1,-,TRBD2,TGCAGTGCTAGTGCTAGCGGGGGGGCCATAGTATACAATGAGCAGTTCTTC,CSASASGGAIVYNEQFF
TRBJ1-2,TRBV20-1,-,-,TGCAGTGCTAGCACAGATCCCTATGGCTACACCTTC,CSASTDPYGYTF
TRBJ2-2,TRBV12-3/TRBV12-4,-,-,TGTGCCAGCAGTCCCTTCACCGGGGAGCTGTTTTTT,CASSPFTGELFF
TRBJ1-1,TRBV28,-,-,TGTGCCAGCAGTCCCCCCACGACAGCTGAAGCTTTCTTT,CASSPPTTAEAFF
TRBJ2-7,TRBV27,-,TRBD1,TGTGCCAGCAGTCCTCTCGGGACAGACTCCTCCTACGAGCAGTACTTC,CASSPLGTDSSYEQYF
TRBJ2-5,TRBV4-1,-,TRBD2,TGCGCCAGCAGCCAAGAGCGGGGGGTGGCGGAGACCCAGTACTTC,CASSQERGVAETQYF
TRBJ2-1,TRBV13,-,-,TGTGCCAGCCATCCTTTCATAAACGAGCAGTTCTTC,CASHPFINEQFF
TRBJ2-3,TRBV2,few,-,TGTGCCAGCAGTGAACTTAGGGGACTCCCACATAGCACAGATACGCAGTATTTT,CASSELRGLPHSTDTQYF
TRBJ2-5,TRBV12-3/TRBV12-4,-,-,TGTGCCAGCGGTGAGGGGGGTACCCAGTACTTC,CASGEGGTQYF
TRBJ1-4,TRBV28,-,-,TGTGCCACATCGGGCCCACCCAGAGAAAAACTGTTTTTT,CATSGPPREKLFF
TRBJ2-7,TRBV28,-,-,TGTGCCAGCACTCCCTCGGCACCCTACGAGCAGTACTTC,CASTPSAPYEQYF
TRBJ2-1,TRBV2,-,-,TGTGCCAGCACTCAGTACAATGAGCAGTTCTTC,CASTQYNEQFF
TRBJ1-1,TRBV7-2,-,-,TGTGCCAGCAGCCGGAACAGCGGGGAGAACACTGAAGCTTTCTTT,CASSRNSGENTEAFF
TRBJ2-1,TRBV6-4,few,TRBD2,TGTGCCAGCAGCGAGGAGCGGGGGGCGCACAATGAGCAGTTCTTC,CASSEERGAHNEQFF
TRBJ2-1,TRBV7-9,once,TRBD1,TGTGCCAGCAGCTCCTTAACAGGGGGCATCAAAAATGAGCAGTTCTTC,CASSSLTGGIKNEQFF
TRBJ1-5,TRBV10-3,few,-,TGTGCCGTAGGGGAACTTAACCAGCCCCAGCATTTT,CAVGELNQPQHF
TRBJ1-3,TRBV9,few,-,TGTGCCAGCAGCCTTACCGGGACATCCTCTGGAAACACCATATATTTT,CASSLTGTSSGNTIYF
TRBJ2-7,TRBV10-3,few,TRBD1,TGTGCCATCAGTGACCGGGACAGGCCCTACGAGCAGTACTTC,CAISDRDRPYEQYF
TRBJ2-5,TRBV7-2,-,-,TGTGCCAGCAGCTTAGCCGTGAACAATGAGCAGTACTTC,CASSLAVNNEQYF
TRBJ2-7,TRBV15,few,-,TGTGCCACCAGCAGGGGCGACGGCCACTACGAGCAGTACTTC,CATSRGDGHYEQYF
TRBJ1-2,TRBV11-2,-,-,TGTGCCAGCAGTGGAGGGAGTGCTGGCTACACCTTC,CASSGGSAGYTF
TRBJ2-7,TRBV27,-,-,TGTGCCAGCAGTTTTTCAACGGGGGCTAGGGACTACGAGCAGTACTTC,CASSFSTGARDYEQYF
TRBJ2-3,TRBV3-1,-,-,TGTGCCAGCAGCCAAGGGGGGAGCGGGCCTAGCACAGATACGCAGTATTTT,CASSQGGSGPSTDTQYF